The clone carrying this T cell receptor (beta chain) appeared many times. Sample time point: before trial treatment. This sample was included in a study of low-dose radiotherapy and immunotherapy resistance in tumors. Study summary: Every two weeks patients got nivolumab 240 mg flat dose, plus ipilimumab 1 mg/kg every six weeks, intravenously. Patients took oral aspirin 300 mg daily for four cycles from cycle 1 day 1.

Both TCRalpha and TCRbeta chains were reverse transcribed with V-gene-specific primers. For amplifying TCRs, the PCR ran for about 19 cycles with Phusion, which was used together with a constant-region primer and the adapter on the V primers. Amplification of isolated mRNA was accomplished via in vitro transcription. In TCRdb, the reads were re-called with MiXCR into one record per CDR3 protein. Here the sample spans approximately 84,000 distinct CDR3 sequences, 18% being singletons. V lost 6 bases, J lost 1 base, and 1 base stayed unmatched. This CDR3 has 16 amino acids. Germline V CDR1 and CDR2: MNHNY, SVGAGI (reference sequence).

This TCR was recovered from a male donor with prostate cancer. The rearrangement links TRBV6-6 to TRBJ2-3; 16 nucleotides align to TRBD2. Specimen: PBMCs, collected before treatment. The CDR3 protein is CASSGTSGGGTDTQYF. In DNA, the CDR3 is TGTGCCAGCAGCGGGACTAGCGGGGGGGGCACAGATACGCAGTATTTT.